The 18 T cell receptor beta chains listed next were all sequenced from one sample in a study of identical twins. TCRdb redid the calling of the 5' RACE reads with MiXCR, one entry per CDR3 protein. This table holds some 710,000 distinct CDR3 sequences, around 6% found once. Sample: naive T cells sorted from blood. The receptor set was obtained from a man between 18 and 35 years old in good health.

This clonotype has a count of ten or more. The chain uses TRBV29-1 and TRBJ1-2; TRBD1 matches at 11 bases. Trimming cost V 6 bases and J 4 bases; bases outside gene matches: 4. Looked up from germline, CDR1 is SQVTM and CDR2 is ANQGSEA. The CDR3 runs to 13 residues. DNA for the CDR3: TGCAGCGTGTTGGGACAGGGGGTCTATGGCTACACCTTC. Its protein is CSVLGQGVYGYTF.

In this sample, this clonotype turned up a few times. V gene TRBV13 combines with J gene TRBJ2-3; D gene uncertain. V gave up 3 bases and J gave up 0 bases, with 7 bases separating them. Germline V gene sequence: CDR1 PRHDT, CDR2 FYEKMQ (reference sequence). CDR3 length equals 14 residues. The CDR3 loop reads CASSFMRSTDTQYF. As DNA, the CDR3 is TGTGCCAGCAGCTTCATGAGAAGCACAGATACGCAGTATTTT.

Here the CDR3 reads CASSPLGVGELFF. The CDR3 DNA follows: TGTGCCAGCAGTCCACTAGGGGTAGGGGAGCTGTTTTTT. The chain links TRBV12-3 or TRBV12-4 to TRBJ2-2; D may be TRBD1 or TRBD2 (5 bases each). V lost 5 bases, J lost 8 bases, and 12 bases lay in between. The CDR3 runs 13 residues.

The V call is TRBV2, the J call TRBJ2-4; TRBD2 matches 10 bases. CDR1 SNHLY and CDR2 FYNNEI come from the germline V gene. This CDR3 spans 17 amino acids. Trimming took 2 bases from V and 7 from J; bases not matched to a gene: 11. The CDR3 sequence: CASSESFLAGEGNIQYF. The CDR3 nucleotides are TGTGCCAGCAGTGAAAGTTTTCTAGCGGGAGAAGGGAACATTCAGTACTTC.

This clonotype showed up just a few times. This rearrangement joins TRBV3-1 to TRBJ1-2; maybe TRBD1 (6 bases). V was clipped by 3 bases and J by 3 bases, with 17 bases between them. CDR3 length: 16 amino acids. CDR1 and CDR2 from the germline V gene are LGHDT and YNNKEL (reference sequence). The CDR3 is CASSHWGSSGDYGYTF. CDR3 DNA sequence: TGTGCCAGCAGCCATTGGGGGAGTTCAGGGGACTATGGCTACACCTTC.

This clonotype was detected only a few times. The genes are TRBV7-9 and TRBJ2-2; maybe TRBD2 (5 bases). Germline V lookup: CDR1 SEHNR, CDR2 FQNEAQ (reference sequence). This CDR3 has 14 residues. V lost 1 base to trimming and J lost 7 bases, with 10 bases between them. CDR3 coding DNA: TGTGCCAGCAGCTTAGTCCTAGCTGGCGGGGAGCTGTTTTTT. The encoded protein is CASSLVLAGGELFF.

V usage is TRBV3-1 and J usage is TRBJ2-2; tentative D call: TRBD2 (5 bases). Trimming took off 6 bases at V and 5 bases at J, with 16 bases between the two ends. Per the germline V gene, CDR1 is LGHDT and CDR2 is YNNKEL (reference sequence). The CDR3 contains 15 residues. CDR3 amino acids: CASSPLLPGTGELFF. The DNA of the CDR3 is TGTGCCAGCAGTCCTTTACTTCCGGGGACCGGGGAGCTGTTTTTT. Full variable domain (outside the CDR3, taken from reference TRBV3-1 and TRBJ2-2): DTAVSQTPKYLVTQMGNDKSIKCEQNLGHDTMYWYKQDSKKFLKIMFSYNNKELIINETVPNRFSPKSPDKAHLNLHINSLELGDSAVYFCASSPLLPGTGELFFGEGSRLTVL.

This clonotype was recorded at least ten times. The chain joins TRBV12-3 or TRBV12-4 to TRBJ2-2, with 8 bases lining up with TRBD1. The V segment lost 6 bases and the J segment 6 bases; nucleotides outside the gene matches: 3. The CDR3 spans 13 residues. The CDR3 sequence: CASSRTGSGELFF. The DNA of the CDR3 is TGTGCCAGCAGCCGGACAGGGTCCGGGGAGCTGTTTTTT.

This clonotype has a handful of counts. CDR3 bases: TGTGCCAGCAGTTCGAGGACAGGGGACTATGGCTACACCTTC. This encodes CASSSRTGDYGYTF. The genes are TRBV12-3 or TRBV12-4 and TRBJ1-2, with TRBD1 matching over 9 bases. The CDR3 contains 14 residues. The ends lost 4 bases at V and 3 bases at J; junction bases unmatched: 3.

This clonotype was seen a handful of times. The chain joins TRBV3-1 to TRBJ2-4, with D perhaps TRBD2 (6 bases). Germline V CDR1 and CDR2: LGHDT, YNNKEL (reference sequence). The CDR3 loop spans 17 amino acids. V was shortened by 1 base and J by 1 base, with 14 bases between the two germline ends. Written as DNA, the CDR3 is TGTGCCAGCAGCCAAGGTAGGGCGGGAATTGCCAAAAACATTCAGTACTTC. It encodes CASSQGRAGIAKNIQYF.

This clonotype has ten or more counts. CDR3 sequence reads: CASSFYGTSGQETQYF. The CDR3 coding sequence is TGTGCCAGCAGCTTTTATGGGACTAGCGGACAAGAGACCCAGTACTTC. The J gene is TRBJ2-5, the V gene TRBV11-3; 11 nucleotides agree with TRBD2. The J segment lost 2 bases and the V segment lost 3 bases, leaving 5 bases of the junction unmatched. The germline V gene encodes CDR1 SGHNT and CDR2 YENEEA. The CDR3 length is 16 residues. Full variable domain (missing parts from reference TRBV11-3 and TRBJ2-5): EAGVVQSPRYKIIEKKQPVAFWCNPISGHNTLYWYLQNLGQGPELLIRYENEEAVDDSQLPKDRFSAERLKGVDSTLKIQPAELGDSAVYLCASSFYGTSGQETQYFGPGTRLLVL.

The chain recombines TRBV7-2 with TRBJ2-7, with D maybe TRBD2 (5 bases). The V gene lost 0 bases and the J gene lost 0 bases, with 15 bases spanning the gap. CDR1 and CDR2 from the germline V gene are SGHTA and FQGNSA. The CDR3 is made up of 17 amino acids. CDR3 in DNA: TGTGCCAGCAGCTTAGCTACACTAGGAGGAAGCTCCTACGAGCAGTACTTC. Its translation: CASSLATLGGSSYEQYF.

This clonotype has a count of ten or more. The chain combines TRBV24-1 with TRBJ2-3; D perhaps matches TRBD1 (7 bases). The CDR3 totals 15 residues. The germline gives CDR1 KGHDR, CDR2 SFDVKD. The V end lost 6 bases, the J end lost 0 bases, and 12 bases lay between the germline ends. The CDR3 reads CATSKGGQSTDTQYF. The DNA of the CDR3 is TGTGCCACCAGTAAGGGGGGACAGAGCACAGATACGCAGTATTTT.

This clonotype was recorded many times. The V call is TRBV3-1, the J call TRBJ2-5; D tentatively reads TRBD1 or TRBD2 (5 bases each). Germline-derived CDR1 and CDR2 are LGHDT and YNNKEL (reference sequence). Trimming cost V 4 bases and J 3 bases, with 18 bases left between them. There are 16 residues in the CDR3. CDR3: CASSRGTRKREETQYF. CDR3 nucleotides: TGTGCCAGCAGCCGGGGGACCCGAAAGCGTGAAGAGACCCAGTACTTC.

This chain links TRBV12-3 or TRBV12-4 with TRBJ2-3; D gene unclear. The V end was cut by 1 base, the J end by 0 bases, with 8 bases between. The CDR3 is made up of 15 amino acids. The CDR3 loop is CASSLGTFSTDTQYF. The CDR3 nucleotides read TGTGCCAGCAGTTTAGGGACGTTTAGCACAGATACGCAGTATTTT.

This clonotype showed up many times. V gene TRBV13 combines with J gene TRBJ2-7, with a tentative D call TRBD2 (5 bases). Germline lookup yields CDR1 PRHDT and CDR2 FYEKMQ (reference sequence). This CDR3 has 13 residues. V was cut by 1 base and J by 7 bases, with 11 bases left in between. The CDR3 DNA follows: TGTGCCAGCAGCTTAGCCCACCCGGGGGAGCAGTACGTC. Protein: CASSLAHPGEQYV.

This clonotype was seen ten or more times. The chain recombines TRBV20-1 with TRBJ2-1, with 7 bases identical to TRBD2. The V and J ends lost 1 base and 9 bases, in that order; junction bases with no gene match: 12. Germline V lookup: CDR1 DFQATT, CDR2 SNEGSKA (reference sequence). This CDR3 has 15 amino acids. As DNA, the CDR3 is TGCAGTGCTAGAGCCGTTGGGCGGGAGAAGGGTGAGCAGTTCTTC. Protein sequence: CSARAVGREKGEQFF.

This clonotype showed up many times. The V and J genes are TRBV20-1 and TRBJ1-4; no clear D gene. Germline values: CDR1 DFQATT, CDR2 SNEGSKA (reference sequence). CDR3 length: 14 residues. The V gene lost 3 bases and the J gene lost 8 bases, with 16 bases spanning the gap. CDR3 loop: CSARDRRREEKLFF. The CDR3 DNA sequence: TGCAGTGCTAGGGACCGCCGAAGAGAAGAAAAACTGTTTTTT.